This T cell receptor beta chain appears in the sequencing data of a study of vaccination effects on CD4 cells after COVID-19. Study-wide background: All participants had two doses of either the BNT162b2 or mRNA-1273 vaccine. General study results and limits: Clones arising from infection and from vaccination showed marked clonal contraction late after vaccination.

Comments on this clone: Its specificity is unknown.

Pools of viral peptides were used by the ViraFEST assay to expand antigen-specific CD4+ T cells ahead of sequencing. Culture lasted under 13 days before CD4+ T cell isolation. The person had PCR-confirmed SARS-CoV-2 infection between March and December 2020. Wells each received 1.8 million or so PBMC, cultured with about 9.3 IU/ml IL-2 and about 9 ug/ml peptides. TCRdb's copy holds only in-frame clones and misses some; the assay was immunoSEQ multiplex PCR. The table shows about 27,000 clones, with 75% to 80% occurring only once. The sequence came from a human donor who had a prior SARS-CoV-2 infection. The specimen comprised CD4+ T cells from PBMCs cultured with HCoV-NL63 spike peptides, sampled before COVID-19 vaccination.

CDR3 amino acids: CASSFRGSTDTQYF. CDR3 sequence (DNA): TGTGCCAGCAGTTTCAGGGGGAGCACAGATACGCAGTATTTT. The chain has TRBV27 and TRBJ2-3; TRBD1 matches at 7 bases. Germline V CDR1 and CDR2: MNHEY, SMNVEV (reference sequence). The V gene end was trimmed by 3 bases and the J gene end by 0 bases; junction bases not matched to a gene: 0. CDR3 length equals 14 residues.